Below, 28 T cell receptor beta chains from the same sample are listed, as sequenced in a study of breast tumors, draining lymph nodes, adjacent tissues. Using its own MiXCR run on the multiplex PCR reads, TCRdb lists one record per CDR3 protein. The sample contains 150,000 to 200,000 distinct CDR3 sequences, approximately 33% of which appear only once. Samples came from axillary lymph nodes draining the breast cancer. The sequencing sample was made of axillary lymph node tissue. The receptors originated from a female donor with breast cancer. Some clones in this sample may be carry-over from other donors' samples.

This clonotype was observed many times. The rearrangement uses TRBV6-5 and TRBJ1-2; D is unclear. The germline V and J ends were trimmed by 0 bases and 2 bases, with 10 bases remaining between them. This CDR3 region has 15 residues. The germline gives CDR1 MNHEY, CDR2 SVGAGI. The CDR3 spells CASSYSRGNNYGYTF. CDR3 nucleotides: TGTGCCAGCAGTTACTCGCGGGGAAACAACTATGGCTACACCTTC.

This clonotype has a count of ten or more. The chain links TRBV20-1 to TRBJ2-1; possibly TRBD1 for D (6 bases). There are 15 residues in the CDR3. V dropped 5 bases and J dropped 2 bases, with 16 bases sitting between them. Germline loops: CDR1 DFQATT, CDR2 SNEGSKA (reference sequence). CDR3 sequence reads: CSAQPGHTPYNEQFF. DNA for the CDR3: TGCAGTGCTCAACCGGGACACACACCCTACAATGAGCAGTTCTTC.

This clonotype was detected only a few times. The V call is TRBV6-1, the J call TRBJ2-7; D is uncertain. Between the trimmed V and J ends, which lost 5 bases and 0 bases, there was a span of 17 bases. Germline V gene sequence: CDR1 MNHNS, CDR2 SASEGT. The CDR3 is 16 amino acids. CDR3 region: CASSHLTRLRSYEQYF. In DNA, the CDR3 is TGTGCCAGCAGTCACCTAACCAGGCTCCGCTCCTACGAGCAGTACTTC.

In this sample, this clonotype turned up a few times. This may arise from a read error, as a much more abundant clone is one base away. The chain employs TRBV20-1 and TRBJ2-7; D not certain. The CDR3 consists of 16 residues. Germline V gene lookup returns CDR1 DFQATT and CDR2 SNEGSKA (reference sequence). The V end was cut by 0 bases, the J end by 3 bases, with 18 bases between. CDR3 nucleotide sequence: TGCAGTGCTAGAGACCCTGGCCCCTCGAAGTTCTACGAGCAGTACTTC. Amino acid sequence: CSARDPGPSKFYEQYF.

This clonotype was seen a handful of times. Germline is not matched at one junction end, which may reflect a read error. CDR3 nucleotides: TGCAGTGCTGGCGGACAGGGAGAGGCCCAGTACTTC. Translated: CSAGGQGEAQYF. The chain uses TRBV20-1 and TRBJ2-5, with 8 nucleotides matching TRBD1. Germline CDR1 is DFQATT and CDR2 is SNEGSKA (reference sequence). The CDR3 loop spans 12 amino acids.

The table lists this clonotype with many counts. Given the absence of the conserved phenylalanine or tryptophan at the CDR3 end, a read error is likely. V and J are TRBV7-8 and TRBJ1-2; D unclear. V was clipped by 1 base and J by 7 bases, with 7 bases between them. The CDR3 has 12 residues. Germline V gene data show CDR1 as SGHVS and CDR2 as FQNEAQ. The CDR3 DNA is TGTGCCAGCAGCTTAGGGGCTTTTGGCTACACCTCC. It translates to CASSLGAFGYTS.

This clonotype was observed once. The rearrangement joins TRBV6-6 to TRBJ2-5; D unclear. V lost 5 bases and J lost 7, with 17 bases in between. The CDR3 has 14 residues. Germline V CDR1 and CDR2: MNHNY, SVGAGI (reference sequence). DNA of the CDR3: TGTGCCAGCAGTCGAAGTTTAGAGTTGGGGACCCAGTACTTC. Amino acids: CASSRSLELGTQYF.

As regards this clonotype: Compared with germline, one end of the junction differs, possibly owing to a read error. V and J are TRBV7-2 and TRBJ2-5; the D gene is possibly TRBD2 (5 bases). CDR1 is SGHTA, CDR2 FQGNSA, per germline. The CDR3 has 11 amino acids. The CDR3 nucleotides read TGTGCCAGCAGCATATGGGAGACCCAGCACTTC. Translating gives CASSIWETQHF.

This clonotype has a count of ten or more. V usage is TRBV5-1 and J usage is TRBJ2-5, with D possibly TRBD2 on 6 matching bases. V lost 2 bases to trimming and J lost 4 bases, with 12 bases between them. Looked up from germline, CDR1 is SGHRS and CDR2 is YFSETQ. CDR3 length equals 14 residues. CDR3 amino acids: CASSFSGVGETQYF. For the CDR3, the DNA is TGCGCCAGCAGCTTCTCGGGGGTAGGAGAGACCCAGTACTTC.

This clonotype was counted ten times or more. The gene calls are TRBV28 and TRBJ1-5; possibly TRBD1 for D (6 bases). CDR3 length: 14 residues. Looked up from germline, CDR1 is MDHEN and CDR2 is SYDVKM. Trimming pared 5 bases from V and 5 bases from J, leaving 13 bases between. Here the CDR3 reads CASSPGHPDQPQHF. DNA for the CDR3: TGTGCCAGCAGTCCGGGACATCCGGATCAGCCCCAGCATTTT.

This clonotype has a count of ten or more. The chain links TRBV14 to TRBJ2-7; D remains ambiguous. Germline V gives CDR1 SGHDN, CDR2 FVKESK. V gave up 1 base and J gave up 7 bases, with 14 bases separating them. This CDR3 has 14 amino acids. The CDR3 region has the DNA TGTGCCAGCAGCCAAGTAGTTGGAGTGGGTGAGCAGTACTTC. It yields the protein CASSQVVGVGEQYF. Full variable domain (missing parts from reference TRBV14 and TRBJ2-7): EAGVTQFPSHSVIEKGQTVTLRCDPISGHDNLYWYRRVMGKEIKFLLHFVKESKQDESGMPNNRFLAERTGGTYSTLKVQPAELEDSGVYFCASSQVVGVGEQYFGPGTRLTVT.

As for this clonotype: The missing conserved phenylalanine or tryptophan at the end of this CDR3 makes a read error likely. V gene TRBV19 combines with J gene TRBJ2-5; D is unresolved. Germline loops: CDR1 LNHDA, CDR2 SQIVND (reference sequence). The CDR3 runs to 12 residues. CDR3 residues: CASSKRAETQYL. CDR3 DNA: TGTGCTAGTAGTAAGCGAGCAGAGACCCAGTACCTC.

This chain links TRBV9 with TRBJ2-2; possibly TRBD1 or TRBD2 for D (6 bases each). The germline V gene encodes CDR1 SGDLS and CDR2 YYNGEE. V lost 7 bases to trimming and J lost 2 bases, with 18 bases between them. This CDR3 is built from 16 residues. The CDR3, as DNA: TGTGCCAGCGGAGGGACACAGGGAGAAAACACCGGGGAGCTGTTTTTT. Protein product: CASGGTQGENTGELFF.

This clonotype was recorded at least ten times. J is TRBJ1-6 and V is TRBV5-6, with a possible D match to TRBD1 (5 bases). The CDR3 sequence is 17 residues long. The germline V gene has CDR1 SGHDT and CDR2 YYEEEE. Trimming took off 3 bases at V and 0 bases at J, with 13 bases between the two ends. The CDR3 sequence is CASSSREVGSYNSPLHF. CDR3 DNA sequence: TGTGCCAGCAGCTCCAGGGAGGTGGGCTCCTATAATTCACCCCTCCACTTT.

This rearrangement joins TRBV7-2 to TRBJ2-1, with TRBD2 matching over 7 bases. V shed 6 bases and J 6 bases; nucleotides not matched to a gene: 11. The CDR3 is 15 residues long. Per germline, CDR1 SGHTA and CDR2 FQGNSA. CDR3 region: CASSLNLGRANEQFF. In DNA, the CDR3 is TGTGCCAGCAGTCTAAACTTAGGGAGGGCCAATGAGCAGTTCTTC.

In this sample, this clonotype turned up once. A junction end diverges from the germline sequence, so it may reflect a read error. The chain carries TRBV24-1 and TRBJ2-2; D perhaps matches TRBD2 (6 bases). Germline loops: CDR1 KGHDR, CDR2 SFDVKD. The length of the CDR3 is 16 residues. The CDR3 is CATSDPGRSNTGGLFF. CDR3 bases: TGTGCCACCAGTGATCCCGGCAGGTCGAACACCGGGGGGCTGTTTTTT.

On this clonotype: One base away lies a much larger clone, so this may be a sequencing read error. This chain joins TRBV19 and TRBJ1-5; TRBD1 matches at 12 bases. The junction had 7 bases not matched to a gene; V was cut back by 7 bases and J by 9 bases. Germline values: CDR1 LNHDA, CDR2 SQIVND (reference sequence). There are 14 residues in the CDR3. CDR3 amino acids: CASTSGQGAWPQHF. The DNA for the CDR3 is TGTGCCAGTACCTCGGGACAGGGGGCTTGGCCCCAGCATTTT.

This chain uses TRBV12-3 or TRBV12-4 with TRBJ1-2; possibly TRBD1 for D (6 bases). This CDR3 has 14 amino acids. V lost 3 bases and J 3 bases, leaving 11 bases between the germline ends. CDR3 nucleotides: TGTGCCAGCAGTTTCGGGGGGGGCGACTATGGCTACACCTTC. Protein: CASSFGGGDYGYTF.

With regard to this clonotype: The DNA is left out, because the CDR3 cannot be placed on it with certainty; the CDR3 is given as TCRdb lists it. CDR3: CASSFYICSARPPPATNEKLFF. The chain employs TRBV7-2 and TRBJ1-4. The CDR3 spans 22 amino acids, including both terminal residues. Germline V gene sequence: CDR1 SGHTA, CDR2 FQGNSA.

A few counts support this clonotype. With a much larger clone just one base away, this may be a read error. The J gene is TRBJ1-2, the V gene TRBV11-2; tentative D call: TRBD1 (6 bases). This CDR3 is 16 amino acids long. V was pared by 6 bases and J by 0 bases, with 17 bases between. Germline values: CDR1 SGHAT, CDR2 FQNNGV. The CDR3 is CASRLTTGTTNYGYTF. The CDR3 bases are TGTGCCAGCAGACTGACTACAGGGACAACTAACTATGGCTACACCTTC.

This clonotype showed up many times. This chain links TRBV6-5 with TRBJ1-2; 9 bases agree with TRBD1. V gave up 5 bases and J gave up 5 bases; unmatched junction bases: 6. This CDR3 is 14 amino acids long. Germline V lookup: CDR1 MNHEY, CDR2 SVGAGI. The CDR3 DNA follows: TGTGCCAGCAGTACCCCCGGGACAGGGTATGGCTACACCTTC. This translates into CASSTPGTGYGYTF.

This clonotype was detected many times. The chain combines TRBV6-1 with TRBJ2-3; unclear D gene. The CDR3 extends over 15 amino acids. The V end lost 5 bases, the J end lost 0 bases, and 12 bases lay between the germline ends. CDR1 is MNHNS, CDR2 SASEGT, per germline. The CDR3 DNA reads TGTGCCAGCAGTAAGGACCGACCTAGCACAGATACGCAGTATTTT. Residues: CASSKDRPSTDTQYF.

Remarks on this clonotype: As the CDR3 is not closed by the conserved phenylalanine or tryptophan, this likely results from a read error. The chain recombines TRBV5-1 with TRBJ1-1, with no clear D. The CDR3 spans 14 residues. The V end was cut by 0 bases, the J end by 5 bases, with 11 bases between. Germline V gene sequence: CDR1 SGHRS, CDR2 YFSETQ. CDR3 in DNA: TGCGCCAGCAGCTTGGTGCCGGGAGATACTGAAGCTTTCTTA. It is translated as CASSLVPGDTEAFL.

To note about this clonotype: The junction departs from the called germline gene at one end, perhaps through a read error. This sequence joins TRBV12-3 or TRBV12-4 and TRBJ2-1; 13 positions agree with TRBD2. CDR3 length: 16 amino acids. CDR3 nucleotides: TGTGCCACCCCGCTGGGACTAGCGGGGCGAACGGATGAGCAGTCCTTC. Its protein is CATPLGLAGRTDEQSF.

This clonotype was picked up one time. The junction and the germline gene differ at one end; a read error may be behind it. DNA of the CDR3: TGTGCCAGCGCCCCGGACAGACCATCCTACAAGCAGTACTTC. Translated, it gives CASAPDRPSYKQYF. V usage is TRBV27 and J usage is TRBJ2-7, with D possibly matching TRBD1 (6 bases). Germline V gene sequence: CDR1 MNHEY, CDR2 SMNVEV (reference sequence). The CDR3 consists of 14 residues.

Note on this clonotype: A much larger clone differs from this one at a single base, so this may be a read error. This chain connects TRBV6-1 to TRBJ1-3; D perhaps matches TRBD1 (5 bases). V gave up 3 bases and J gave up 4 bases, with 13 bases separating them. Germline V CDR1 and CDR2: MNHNS, SASEGT. The CDR3 is made up of 15 amino acids. CDR3 in amino acids: CASSESGGAGNTIYF. CDR3 nucleotide sequence: TGTGCCAGCAGTGAGAGCGGCGGGGCCGGAAACACCATATATTTT.

J is TRBJ1-2 and V is TRBV20-1, with 9 positions matching TRBD1. V lost 3 bases and J lost 8; bases outside the gene matches: 13. Germline V gene lookup returns CDR1 DFQATT and CDR2 SNEGSKA (reference sequence). The CDR3 covers 15 residues. The CDR3 loop reads CSASPISQGAGGYTF. The CDR3 DNA follows: TGCAGTGCTAGTCCCATCTCACAGGGGGCGGGAGGCTACACCTTC.

A few counts support this clonotype. This sequence joins TRBV5-6 and TRBJ2-7, with D hard to call. V was pared by 2 bases and J by 5 bases, with 20 bases between. Germline-derived CDR1 and CDR2 are SGHDT and YYEEEE. The CDR3 length is 16 residues. CDR3 region: CASSFLWALLENEQYF. The CDR3, as DNA: TGTGCCAGCAGCTTCCTGTGGGCCCTACTCGAGAACGAGCAGTACTTC.